A single sample gave rise to the 31 T cell receptor beta chains below, sequenced in a study of Ad26.COV2.S vaccination and SARS-CoV-2 variants. Treatment denoted: approximately 18 received Ad26.COV2.S at low or high dose, single or two shots; roughly five received placebo; per-sample allocation not given. Samples came from day 63 after the first vaccine or placebo injection. Here immunoSEQ multiplex PCR was the method, and the copy in TCRdb shows in-frame clones only, minus some. The table has about 440,000 clones, roughly 91% seen once. This specimen was peripheral blood, taken in a trial of Ad26.COV2.S vaccine versus placebo. The receptors were sampled from a person aged 18 to 59 who received the Ad26.COV2.S COVID-19 vaccine or a placebo.

This chain connects TRBV12-3 or TRBV12-4 to TRBJ1-4, with D possibly being TRBD1 (5 bases). Between the trimmed V and J ends, which lost 6 bases and 5 bases, there was a span of 10 bases. There are 13 residues in the CDR3. CDR3 residues: CASRRQNNEKLFF. The DNA of the CDR3 is TGTGCCAGCAGGAGACAGAACAATGAAAAACTGTTTTTT.

V and J are TRBV5-5 and TRBJ1-1; tentative D call: TRBD1 (5 bases). From germline, CDR1 is SGHKS and CDR2 YYEKEE (reference sequence). The CDR3 has 15 amino acids. V was cut by 0 bases and J by 2 bases, with 11 bases left in between. CDR3 DNA: TGTGCCAGCAGCTTGGAATGGACATTAAACACTGAAGCTTTCTTT. Translating gives CASSLEWTLNTEAFF.

The chain employs TRBV10-3 and TRBJ2-3; 7 bases agree with TRBD2. The junction had 8 bases not matched to a gene; V was cut back by 3 bases and J by 2 bases. CDR3 length equals 16 residues. Germline CDR1 is ENHRY and CDR2 is SYGVKD. CDR3 residues: CAISEFGGRSTDTQYF. The CDR3 coding sequence is TGTGCCATCAGTGAATTTGGCGGGAGATCCACAGATACGCAGTATTTT.

The chain joins TRBV6-1 to TRBJ2-5; D is possibly TRBD1 (5 bases). The V end lost 2 bases, the J end lost 1 base, and 14 bases lay between the germline ends. The CDR3 runs to 16 residues. From germline, CDR1 is MNHNS and CDR2 SASEGT. The CDR3 region is CASSERQGWAQETQYF. The CDR3 coding sequence is TGTGCCAGCAGTGAAAGGCAGGGATGGGCCCAAGAGACCCAGTACTTC.

This rearrangement joins TRBV4-2 to TRBJ1-1, with D unclear. Germline V gives CDR1 LGHNA, CDR2 YNFKEQ. The CDR3 consists of 14 residues. V gave up 0 bases and J gave up 7 bases, with 12 bases separating them. CDR3 amino acids: CASSQDEGYHEAFF. CDR3 bases: TGTGCCAGCAGCCAAGATGAGGGATACCATGAAGCTTTCTTT.

This chain links TRBV7-2 with TRBJ2-3, with 10 bases lining up with TRBD1. The CDR3 is made up of 15 amino acids. Germline CDR1 is SGHTA and CDR2 is FQGNSA. The J segment lost 5 bases and the V segment lost 5 bases, leaving 7 bases of the junction unmatched. The CDR3 region is CASSADRGHRDTQYF. In DNA, the CDR3 is TGTGCCAGCAGCGCAGACAGGGGGCATAGAGATACGCAGTATTTT.

The chain carries TRBV28 and TRBJ1-5, with D tentatively TRBD1 (5 bases). The germline V gene encodes CDR1 MDHEN and CDR2 SYDVKM. Trimming stripped 3 bases from V and 1 base from J, with 13 bases between. The CDR3 spans 16 residues. The CDR3 coding sequence is TGTGCCAGCAGTTTCTCCGGCAGGGACAGCAATCAGCCCCAGCATTTT. It is translated as CASSFSGRDSNQPQHF. Looking up the rest from reference TRBV28 and TRBJ1-5 gives the full variable domain: DVKVTQSSRYLVKRTGEKVFLECVQDMDHENMFWYRQDPGLGLRLIYFSYDVKMKEKGDIPEGYSVSREKKERFSLILESASTNQTSMYLCASSFSGRDSNQPQHFGDGTRLSIL.

V usage is TRBV9 and J usage is TRBJ1-5, with D possibly matching TRBD1 (5 bases). Looked up from germline, CDR1 is SGDLS and CDR2 is YYNGEE. Trimming took off 4 bases at V and 4 bases at J, with 12 bases between the two ends. The length of the CDR3 is 14 residues. Written as DNA, the CDR3 is TGTGCCAGCAGCCCAGGGTCAAATAATCAGCCCCAGCATTTT. Translation gives CASSPGSNNQPQHF.

The chain carries TRBV7-2 and TRBJ2-1; weak D call: TRBD1 (6 bases). The CDR3 loop spans 14 amino acids. V lost 5 bases to trimming and J lost 5 bases, with 13 bases between them. Germline V gene sequence: CDR1 SGHTA, CDR2 FQGNSA. CDR3: CASSGGRSDNEQFF. The CDR3 nucleotides are TGTGCCAGCAGCGGGGGCAGGTCAGACAATGAGCAGTTCTTC.

The V gene is TRBV5-4, the J gene TRBJ2-1, with 7 bases that match TRBD2. The CDR3 sequence is 15 residues long. Germline V gene lookup returns CDR1 SGHNT and CDR2 YYREEE (reference sequence). Unmatched junction bases numbered 7, after V lost 1 base and J lost 6 bases. As DNA, the CDR3 is TGTGCCAGCAGCTTGAGGTCGGGAGGTGGCAATGAGCAGTTCTTC. It translates to CASSLRSGGGNEQFF.

CDR3 DNA sequence: TGTGCCAGCAGCGACAGAAAAAACATTCAGTACTTC. Protein sequence: CASSDRKNIQYF. The chain is built from TRBV28 and TRBJ2-4, with D perhaps TRBD1 (5 bases). The CDR3 covers 12 residues. Germline CDR1 is MDHEN and CDR2 is SYDVKM. V lost 6 bases and J lost 4, with 7 bases in between.

The J gene is TRBJ2-5, the V gene TRBV5-1, with 10 bases matching TRBD2. The CDR3 spans 15 residues. V was clipped by 1 base and J by 5 bases; unmatched bases: 5. CDR1 and CDR2 (germline): SGHRS, YFSETQ. CDR3 amino acids: CASSLYGTSEETQYF. The CDR3 DNA reads TGCGCCAGCAGCTTGTACGGGACTAGCGAGGAGACCCAGTACTTC.

This rearrangement joins TRBV24-1 to TRBJ2-2; D is ambiguous. With 0 bases removed from V and 2 bases from J, the gap between germline ends came to 6 bases. CDR1 and CDR2 (germline): KGHDR, SFDVKD. The CDR3 contains 15 residues. CDR3 in amino acids: CATSDLHSNTGELFF. The CDR3 region has the DNA TGTGCCACCAGTGATTTGCATTCAAACACCGGGGAGCTGTTTTTT.

Only one count was recorded for this clone. The chain employs TRBV18 and TRBJ2-6; D call uncertain. CDR3 length: 15 amino acids. V shed 6 bases and J shed 2 bases, with 11 bases lying between them. CDR1 is KGHSH, CDR2 LQKENI, per germline. CDR3 in DNA: TGTGCCAGCTCTCGTGATCCTACTGGGGCCAACGTCCTGACTTTC. This sequence encodes CASSRDPTGANVLTF.

V usage is TRBV2 and J usage is TRBJ2-1; 8 bases align to TRBD2. V shed 9 bases, J shed 1 base, and the junction held 5 bases outside the gene matches. Germline loops: CDR1 SNHLY, CDR2 FYNNEI. CDR3 length: 14 amino acids. Here the CDR3 reads CASSGEGSYNEQFF. The CDR3 nucleotides read TGTGCCAGTAGCGGGGAGGGATCCTACAATGAGCAGTTCTTC.

The chain has TRBV2 and TRBJ2-1, with TRBD1 matching 9 bases. The CDR3 is 15 amino acids. Germline V gene sequence: CDR1 SNHLY, CDR2 FYNNEI. V lost 0 bases to trimming and J lost 6 bases; unmatched junction nucleotides: 3. The CDR3 loop is CASSEAGQGLNEQFF. CDR3 DNA: TGTGCCAGCAGTGAAGCGGGACAGGGACTCAATGAGCAGTTCTTC.

This clone was counted only a few times. This chain joins TRBV7-9 and TRBJ1-3; 7 bases fit TRBD1. This CDR3 has 17 residues. The V gene end was trimmed by 3 bases and the J gene end by 0 bases; junction bases not matched to a gene: 8. Per germline, CDR1 SEHNR and CDR2 FQNEAQ (reference sequence). Written as DNA, the CDR3 is TGTGCCAGCAGCTTCGAAAGGGACAGTCGCTCTGGAAACACCATATATTTT. Protein sequence: CASSFERDSRSGNTIYF.

This chain joins TRBV28 and TRBJ1-2; D possibly corresponds to TRBD1 (6 bases). Germline assignment: CDR1 MDHEN and CDR2 SYDVKM. The V gene lost 4 bases and the J gene lost 4 bases, with 16 bases spanning the gap. This CDR3 spans 15 amino acids. The CDR3 region is CASSSPQGIGYGYTF. The CDR3 nucleotides are TGTGCCAGCAGTTCTCCCCAGGGGATAGGCTATGGCTACACCTTC.

CDR3 in DNA: TGCGCCAGCAGCCCGGGGGGACTAGCGGGAGGCCCTACAGATACGCAGTATTTT. Protein: CASSPGGLAGGPTDTQYF. This rearrangement joins TRBV5-1 to TRBJ2-3, with 15 bases that match TRBD2. CDR3 length: 18 residues. Germline V gene data show CDR1 as SGHRS and CDR2 as YFSETQ. V lost 4 bases and J lost 3; bases outside the gene matches: 9.

This chain links TRBV28 with TRBJ2-7; maybe TRBD1 (6 bases). CDR1 is MDHEN, CDR2 SYDVKM, per germline. The CDR3 is 14 residues long. V was cut by 6 bases and J by 6 bases, with 18 bases left in between. CDR3 DNA sequence: TGTGCCAGCAGGACTGCCGGGACAAAACGCGAGCAGTACTTC. It is translated as CASRTAGTKREQYF.

This sequence joins TRBV2 and TRBJ2-7, with D possibly being TRBD1 (5 bases). From germline, CDR1 is SNHLY and CDR2 FYNNEI. The CDR3 is 14 amino acids. With 6 bases removed from V and 0 bases from J, the gap between germline ends came to 12 bases. The CDR3 bases are TGTGCCAGCAGCAAGACAGAGAGCTCCTACGAGCAGTACTTC. Translating it yields CASSKTESSYEQYF.

V and J are TRBV28 and TRBJ1-1; 11 bases are shared with TRBD1. The germline V gene has CDR1 MDHEN and CDR2 SYDVKM. The CDR3 sequence is 13 residues long. V dropped 6 bases and J dropped 3; count of bases not matched to a gene: 0. This CDR3 is CASRGQGDTEAFF. CDR3 bases: TGTGCCAGCAGGGGACAGGGGGACACTGAAGCTTTCTTT.

The chain is built from TRBV18 and TRBJ2-4; tentative D call: TRBD1 (6 bases). V lost 4 bases, J lost 3 bases, and 16 bases lay in between. Germline V gives CDR1 KGHSH, CDR2 LQKENI. The CDR3 has 16 amino acids. The CDR3 sequence: CASSLLTGIGKNIQYF. CDR3 nucleotide sequence: TGTGCCAGCTCACTTTTAACAGGGATCGGCAAAAACATTCAGTACTTC.

The chain combines TRBV11-3 with TRBJ2-1; D perhaps matches TRBD1 (6 bases). The ends were cut back, 5 bases at V and 0 bases at J, with 8 bases in the middle. Germline loops: CDR1 SGHNT, CDR2 YENEEA. The CDR3 covers 14 residues. The CDR3 is CASSQDSSYNEQFF. The CDR3 DNA follows: TGTGCCAGCAGCCAGGACAGCTCCTACAATGAGCAGTTCTTC.

The chain employs TRBV20-1 and TRBJ1-5; D possibly corresponds to TRBD1 (5 bases). The length of the CDR3 is 13 residues. V was shortened by 3 bases and J by 2 bases, with 8 bases between the two germline ends. Germline assignment: CDR1 DFQATT and CDR2 SNEGSKA (reference sequence). The CDR3 protein is CSASKTGNQPQHF. CDR3 DNA sequence: TGCAGTGCTAGTAAGACAGGCAATCAGCCCCAGCATTTT.

V gene TRBV19 combines with J gene TRBJ2-7; 7 positions match TRBD2. Germline trimming cut 5 bases from V and 5 bases from J; bases unmatched to any gene: 15. The germline V gene has CDR1 LNHDA and CDR2 SQIVND (reference sequence). CDR3 length: 16 residues. The CDR3 nucleotides are TGTGCCAGTAGTCCCCGGGGAACGGGAGGTAGGCACGAGCAGTACTTC. Residues: CASSPRGTGGRHEQYF.

The chain is built from TRBV2 and TRBJ1-1; TRBD1 might be the D (5 bases). CDR1 is SNHLY, CDR2 FYNNEI, per germline. V was pared by 6 bases and J by 11 bases, with 25 bases between. CDR3 length equals 15 residues. CDR3 coding DNA: TGTGCCAGCAGAGAGTGGGACCGAGGGACGGGGAGGGCTTTCTTT. As protein: CASREWDRGTGRAFF.

This clone was counted a few times. This chain joins TRBV12-3 or TRBV12-4 and TRBJ2-5; D possibly corresponds to TRBD2 (6 bases). The CDR3 runs to 13 residues. The V and J ends lost 6 bases and 2 bases respectively, with 10 bases between them. The CDR3 reads CASSLAFQETQYF. Written as DNA, the CDR3 is TGTGCCAGCAGCCTAGCGTTTCAAGAGACCCAGTACTTC.

This chain uses TRBV24-1 with TRBJ2-2; D gene ambiguous. The CDR3 sequence is 15 residues long. Germline CDR1 is KGHDR and CDR2 is SFDVKD. Trimming shortened V by 4 bases and J by 0 bases, and 8 bases separated the two germline ends. CDR3 bases: TGTGCCACCAGTGACGGCAGCGCGAACACCGGGGAGCTGTTTTTT. Residues: CATSDGSANTGELFF.

V and J are TRBV2 and TRBJ2-1; TRBD2 aligns across 10 bases. From germline, CDR1 is SNHLY and CDR2 FYNNEI. The CDR3 is 15 residues long. The trim removed 6 bases at V and 4 bases at J, leaving 6 bases unmatched. The CDR3 DNA follows: TGTGCCAGCAGCGCTTTTAGCGGGAGGTACAATGAGCAGTTCTTC. Translation gives CASSAFSGRYNEQFF. The whole variable domain, filled in from reference TRBV2 and TRBJ2-1, reads EPEVTQTPSHQVTQMGQEVILRCVPISNHLYFYWYRQILGQKVEFLVSFYNNEISEKSEIFDDQFSVERPDGSNFTLKIRSTKLEDSAMYFCASSAFSGRYNEQFFGPGTRLTVL.

The V and J genes are TRBV7-2 and TRBJ1-4; 7 nucleotides agree with TRBD1. The J segment lost 4 bases and the V segment lost 1 base, leaving 6 bases of the junction unmatched. CDR3 size: 16 residues. Germline CDR1 reads SGHTA; CDR2 reads FQGNSA. CDR3 DNA sequence: TGTGCCAGCAGCTTAGGATCGACAGGGTTTAATGAAAAACTGTTTTTT. Amino acids: CASSLGSTGFNEKLFF.